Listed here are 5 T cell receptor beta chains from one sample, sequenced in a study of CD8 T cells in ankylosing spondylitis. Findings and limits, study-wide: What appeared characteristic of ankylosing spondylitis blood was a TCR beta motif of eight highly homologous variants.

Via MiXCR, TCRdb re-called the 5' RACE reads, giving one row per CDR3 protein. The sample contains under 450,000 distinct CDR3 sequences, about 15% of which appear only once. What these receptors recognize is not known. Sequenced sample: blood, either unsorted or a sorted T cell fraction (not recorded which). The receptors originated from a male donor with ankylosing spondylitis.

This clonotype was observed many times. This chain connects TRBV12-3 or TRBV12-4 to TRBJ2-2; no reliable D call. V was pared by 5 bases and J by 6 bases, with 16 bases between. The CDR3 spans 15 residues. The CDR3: CASSPQRSVAGELFF. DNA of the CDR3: TGTGCCAGCAGTCCACAGCGATCTGTAGCCGGGGAGCTGTTTTTT.

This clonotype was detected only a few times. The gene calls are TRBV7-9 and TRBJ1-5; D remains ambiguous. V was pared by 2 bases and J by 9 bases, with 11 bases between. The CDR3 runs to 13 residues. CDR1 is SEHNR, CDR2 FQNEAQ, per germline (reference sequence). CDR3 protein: CASSLTSSLPQHF. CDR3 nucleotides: TGTGCCAGCAGCTTAACAAGTAGTCTGCCCCAGCATTTT.

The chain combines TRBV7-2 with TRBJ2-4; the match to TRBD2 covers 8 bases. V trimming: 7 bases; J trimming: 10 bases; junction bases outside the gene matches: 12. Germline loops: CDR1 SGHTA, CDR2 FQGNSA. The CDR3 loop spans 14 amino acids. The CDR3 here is CASKPTHSGTIQYF. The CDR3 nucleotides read TGTGCCAGCAAACCTACCCATAGCGGGACTATTCAGTACTTC.

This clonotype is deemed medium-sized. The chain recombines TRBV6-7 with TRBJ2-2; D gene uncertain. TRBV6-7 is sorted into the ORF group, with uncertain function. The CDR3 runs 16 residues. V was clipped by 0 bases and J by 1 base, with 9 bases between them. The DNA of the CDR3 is TGTGCCAGCAGTTACTCCTTCGCCCTGAACACCGGGGAGCTGTTTTTT. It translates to CASSYSFALNTGELFF.

The CDR3 DNA sequence: TGTGCCAGCAGCCAAGGACAGTCCTTCCAGCCCCAGCATTTT. Its protein is CASSQGQSFQPQHF. The J gene is TRBJ1-5, the V gene TRBV3-1; tentatively, D is TRBD1 (5 bases). Trimming removed 1 base at V and 7 bases at J, with 11 bases between. The CDR3 has 14 residues. Germline CDR1 reads LGHDT; CDR2 reads YNNKEL (reference sequence).